These 10 T cell receptor beta chains originate from one sample sequenced in a study of spatial heterogeneity in lung cancer. Noted time point: sample taken at primary tumor resection. Whole RNA was taken from tumor, nontumor lung or frozen PBMC; it was then sequenced unsorted. TCRdb re-derived calls from the 5' RACE reads in MiXCR, one entry per CDR3 protein. This repertoire shows almost 75,000 distinct CDR3 sequences, 10% to 15% found once; its top ten account for approximately 7.2%. Sequences were derived from PBMCs, sampled at surgery. The receptor set was obtained from a male donor with early-stage non-small cell lung cancer.

This clonotype has a handful of counts. The chain has TRBV12-3 or TRBV12-4 and TRBJ2-7, with a possible D match to TRBD2 (5 bases). The CDR3 loop spans 13 amino acids. Trimming took off 5 bases at V and 0 bases at J, with 8 bases between the two ends. The chain's CDR3 is CASSLSVSYEQYF. The CDR3 DNA is TGTGCCAGCAGTCTTAGCGTCTCCTACGAGCAGTACTTC.

The chain is built from TRBV12-3 or TRBV12-4 and TRBJ1-1; 9 bases align to TRBD1. V lost 5 bases to trimming and J lost 1 base; unmatched junction nucleotides: 8. This CDR3 has 16 residues. CDR3 sequence reads: CASSGRYRGQNTEAFF. The CDR3 DNA is TGTGCCAGCAGTGGACGGTACAGGGGGCAGAACACTGAAGCTTTCTTT.

The chain employs TRBV4-3 and TRBJ2-3; D remains ambiguous. Germline CDR1 LGHNA, CDR2 YSLEER. V lost 0 bases and J 1 base, leaving 8 bases between the germline ends. The CDR3 length is 15 residues. The CDR3 loop reads CASSQDGLGTDTQYF. The CDR3 nucleotides read TGCGCCAGCAGCCAAGATGGATTGGGCACAGATACGCAGTATTTT.

This clonotype turned up a few times. The J gene is TRBJ1-2, the V gene TRBV6-6; D remains ambiguous. From germline, CDR1 is MNHNY and CDR2 SVGAGI (reference sequence). The V end lost 0 bases, the J end lost 1 base, and 9 bases lay between the germline ends. CDR3 length: 15 amino acids. The CDR3 loop reads CASSYSSLLNYGYTF. Here the CDR3 DNA reads TGTGCCAGCAGTTACTCGTCATTGCTTAACTATGGCTACACCTTC.

The chain carries TRBV9 and TRBJ2-3; the match to TRBD2 covers 7 bases. The V gene end was trimmed by 3 bases and the J gene end by 6 bases; junction bases not matched to a gene: 7. Per germline, CDR1 SGDLS and CDR2 YYNGEE. The CDR3 has 14 residues. CDR3 region: CASSDGRPRDTQYF. CDR3 DNA sequence: TGTGCCAGCAGCGACGGGAGGCCAAGGGATACGCAGTATTTT.

A few counts support this clonotype. This sequence joins TRBV6-1 and TRBJ2-3; a possible D gene is TRBD2 (7 bases). Trimming took 4 bases from V and 6 from J, leaving 11 bases between them. This CDR3 comprises 13 residues. Per the germline V gene, CDR1 is MNHNS and CDR2 is SASEGT. The CDR3 loop reads CASSVGGLDTQYF. The CDR3 DNA reads TGTGCCAGCAGTGTGGGGGGGCTGGATACGCAGTATTTT.

This chain connects TRBV20-1 to TRBJ2-7; no clear D. V shed 0 bases and J shed 5 bases, with 14 bases lying between them. The CDR3 runs to 14 residues. Germline V lookup: CDR1 DFQATT, CDR2 SNEGSKA (reference sequence). CDR3 nucleotide sequence: TGCAGTGCTAGAGACGGACGGCTCCTAAACGAGCAGTACTTC. This encodes CSARDGRLLNEQYF.

This clonotype has more than one count but fewer than ten. This chain uses TRBV2 with TRBJ2-2, with D perhaps TRBD2 (5 bases). The CDR3 has 13 amino acids. Trimming pared 1 base from V and 6 bases from J, leaving 6 bases between. Looked up from germline, CDR1 is SNHLY and CDR2 is FYNNEI. The CDR3 sequence: CASSEVASGELFF. The CDR3 DNA reads as TGTGCCAGCAGTGAAGTAGCGTCCGGGGAGCTGTTTTTT.

The V and J genes are TRBV19 and TRBJ1-4; 9 nucleotides align to TRBD1. The ends lost 6 bases at V and 2 bases at J; junction bases unmatched: 4. The CDR3 extends over 15 amino acids. Germline CDR1 reads LNHDA; CDR2 reads SQIVND (reference sequence). The CDR3 region has the DNA TGTGCCAGTAGCACAGGGGGCACCACTAATGAAAAACTGTTTTTT. This encodes CASSTGGTTNEKLFF.

This clonotype was observed a few times. The chain combines TRBV4-1 with TRBJ2-3; the D is unclear. V lost 3 bases and J lost 1, with 8 bases in between. The CDR3 length is 14 residues. Germline lookup yields CDR1 MGHRA and CDR2 YSYEKL. The chain's CDR3 is CASSQAEGTDTQYF. DNA of the CDR3: TGCGCCAGCAGCCAGGCCGAAGGCACAGATACGCAGTATTTT.